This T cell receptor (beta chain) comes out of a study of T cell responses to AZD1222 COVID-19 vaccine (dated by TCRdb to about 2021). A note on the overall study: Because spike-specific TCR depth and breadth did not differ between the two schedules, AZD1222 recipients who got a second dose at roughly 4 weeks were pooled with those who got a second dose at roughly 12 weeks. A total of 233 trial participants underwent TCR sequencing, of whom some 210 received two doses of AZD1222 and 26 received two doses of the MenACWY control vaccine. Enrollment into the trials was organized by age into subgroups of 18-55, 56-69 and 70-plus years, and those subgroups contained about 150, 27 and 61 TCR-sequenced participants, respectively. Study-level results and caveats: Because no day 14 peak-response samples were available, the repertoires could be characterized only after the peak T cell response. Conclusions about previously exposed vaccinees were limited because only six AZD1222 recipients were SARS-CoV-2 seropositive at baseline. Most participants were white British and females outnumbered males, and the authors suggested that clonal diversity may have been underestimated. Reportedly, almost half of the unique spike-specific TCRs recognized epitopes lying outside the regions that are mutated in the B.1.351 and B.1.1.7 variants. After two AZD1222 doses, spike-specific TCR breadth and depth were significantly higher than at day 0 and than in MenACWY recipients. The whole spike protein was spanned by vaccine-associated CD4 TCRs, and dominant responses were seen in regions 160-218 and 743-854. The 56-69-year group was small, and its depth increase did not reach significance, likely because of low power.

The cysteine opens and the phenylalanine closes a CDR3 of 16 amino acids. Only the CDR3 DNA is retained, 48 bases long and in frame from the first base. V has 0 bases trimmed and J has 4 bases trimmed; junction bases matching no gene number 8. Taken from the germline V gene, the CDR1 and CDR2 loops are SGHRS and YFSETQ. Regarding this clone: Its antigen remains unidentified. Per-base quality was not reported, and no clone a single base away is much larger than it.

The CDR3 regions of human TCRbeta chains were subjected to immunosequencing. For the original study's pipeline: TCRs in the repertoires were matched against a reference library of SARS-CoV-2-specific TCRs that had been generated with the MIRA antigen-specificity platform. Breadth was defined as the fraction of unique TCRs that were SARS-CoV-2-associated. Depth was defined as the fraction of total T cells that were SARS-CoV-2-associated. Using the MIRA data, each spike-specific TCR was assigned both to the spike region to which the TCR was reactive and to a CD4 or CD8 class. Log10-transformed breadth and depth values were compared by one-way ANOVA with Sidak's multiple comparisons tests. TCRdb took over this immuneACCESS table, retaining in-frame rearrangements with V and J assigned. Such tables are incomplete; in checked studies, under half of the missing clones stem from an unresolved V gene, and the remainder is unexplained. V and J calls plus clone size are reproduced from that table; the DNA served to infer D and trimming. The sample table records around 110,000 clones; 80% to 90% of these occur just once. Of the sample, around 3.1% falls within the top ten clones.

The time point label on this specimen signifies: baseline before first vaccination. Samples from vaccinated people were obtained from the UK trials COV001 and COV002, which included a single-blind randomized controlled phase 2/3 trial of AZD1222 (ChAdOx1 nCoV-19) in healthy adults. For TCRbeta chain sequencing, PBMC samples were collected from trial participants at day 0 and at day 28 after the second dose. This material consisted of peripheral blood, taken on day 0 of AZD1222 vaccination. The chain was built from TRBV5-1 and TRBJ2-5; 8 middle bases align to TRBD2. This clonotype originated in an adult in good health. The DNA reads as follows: TGCGCCAGCAGCTTGGACACCGGGGGGGCCGGAGAGACCCAGTACTTC. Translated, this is CASSLDTGGAGETQYF.